This T cell receptor beta chain originates from a study of blood T cell repertoires in COVID-19. Background on the study: Sources were T cells, B-cell-depleted T cells, or PBMCs; the material itself was cDNA or gDNA.

Trimming pared 6 bases from V and 0 bases from J, leaving 12 bases between. The V gene's germline CDR1 is KGHSH and CDR2 LQKENI. The CDR3 extends over 15 amino acids. Sequenced by immunoSEQ multiplex PCR; TCRdb stores in-frame clones only, minus some. The repertoire holds around 280,000 clones, with 86% as singletons. This clone was recorded only once. The TCR was taken from a woman aged 30 to 39 who had recovered from COVID-19. The rearrangement joins TRBV18 to TRBJ1-3; D is perhaps TRBD1 (6 bases). Sequencing input: peripheral blood. DNA of the CDR3: TGTGCCAGCTCTTCCAGGGGAGACTCTGGAAACACCATATATTTT. Translated, it gives CASSSRGDSGNTIYF.